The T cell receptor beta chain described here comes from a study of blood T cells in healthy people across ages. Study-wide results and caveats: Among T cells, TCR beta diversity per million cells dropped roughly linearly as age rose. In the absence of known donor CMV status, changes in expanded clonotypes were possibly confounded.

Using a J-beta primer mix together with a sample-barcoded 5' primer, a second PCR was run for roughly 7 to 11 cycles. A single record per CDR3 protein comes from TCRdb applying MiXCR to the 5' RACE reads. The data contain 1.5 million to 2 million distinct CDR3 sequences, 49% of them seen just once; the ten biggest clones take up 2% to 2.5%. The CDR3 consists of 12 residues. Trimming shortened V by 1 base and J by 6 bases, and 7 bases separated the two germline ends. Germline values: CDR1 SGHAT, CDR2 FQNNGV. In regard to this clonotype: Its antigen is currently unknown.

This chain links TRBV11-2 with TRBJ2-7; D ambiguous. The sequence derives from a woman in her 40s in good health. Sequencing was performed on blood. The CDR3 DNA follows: TGTGCCAGCAGCTTAGTCTTACGCGAGCAGTACTTC. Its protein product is CASSLVLREQYF. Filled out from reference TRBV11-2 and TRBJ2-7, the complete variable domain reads EAGVAQSPRYKIIEKRQSVAFWCNPISGHATLYWYQQILGQGPKLLIQFQNNGVVDDSQLPKDRFSAERLKGVDSTLKIQPAKLEDSAVYLCASSLVLREQYFGPGTRLTVT.